Shown below are 23 T cell receptor beta chains from a single sample sequenced in a study of blood T cell repertoires in COVID-19. Sequencing was performed with immunoSEQ multiplex PCR; in TCRdb, only in-frame clones are kept and a portion is missing. The profile shows some 220,000 clones, around 80% of them singletons. Sequencing was done on a sample of peripheral blood. The receptors stem from a man between 50 and 59 years old with active or convalescent COVID-19.

This clone was seen once. The rearrangement uses TRBV6-2 or TRBV6-3 and TRBJ2-7; D remains unclear. The CDR3 covers 11 residues. V lost 4 bases and J lost 4, with 5 bases in between. Per germline, CDR1 MNHEY and CDR2 SVGEGT. CDR3 nucleotides: TGTGCCAGCAGTTCCTTTTACGAGCAGTACTTC. Translated, it gives CASSSFYEQYF.

The chain links TRBV15 to TRBJ2-5; tentatively, D is TRBD2 (7 bases). This CDR3 has 15 amino acids. Germline V lookup: CDR1 LNHNV, CDR2 YYDKDF (reference sequence). The V end was cut by 5 bases, the J end by 5 bases, with 18 bases between. In nucleotides, the CDR3 is TGTGCCACCAGCTCGGAAGGGGGGGCAGGGGAGACCCAGTACTTC. Its translation: CATSSEGGAGETQYF. Variable domain in full (rest from reference TRBV15 and TRBJ2-5): DAMVIQNPRYQVTQFGKPVTLSCSQTLNHNVMYWYQQKSSQAPKLLFHYYDKDFNNEADTPDNFQSRRPNTSFCFLDIRSPGLGDTAMYLCATSSEGGAGETQYFGPGTRLLVL.

V is TRBV19 and J is TRBJ1-2, with a weak D call TRBD1 (6 bases). Trimming stripped 5 bases from V and 4 bases from J, with 14 bases between. The germline V gene encodes CDR1 LNHDA and CDR2 SQIVND (reference sequence). CDR3 length equals 14 residues. The CDR3 sequence is CASSPWTASYGYTF. The CDR3 nucleotides read TGTGCCAGTAGTCCCTGGACAGCTTCCTATGGCTACACCTTC. Variable domain in full (rest from reference TRBV19 and TRBJ1-2): DGGITQSPKYLFRKEGQNVTLSCEQNLNHDAMYWYRQDPGQGLRLIYYSQIVNDFQKGDIAEGYSVSREKKESFPLTVTSAQKNPTAFYLCASSPWTASYGYTFGSGTRLTVV.

This clone was observed a single time. The chain couples TRBV27 to TRBJ2-7; tentatively, D is TRBD1 (6 bases). Germline CDR1 reads MNHEY; CDR2 reads SMNVEV (reference sequence). V was clipped by 5 bases and J by 3 bases, with 20 bases between them. The CDR3 is 16 amino acids. The CDR3 reads CASSPRRGGLGYEQYF. The CDR3 bases are TGTGCCAGCAGTCCCAGACGTGGGGGCCTGGGCTACGAGCAGTACTTC.

The chain uses TRBV7-9 and TRBJ1-1, with D uncertain. CDR3 length equals 15 residues. V gave up 1 base and J gave up 0 bases, with 9 bases separating them. Germline V gene data show CDR1 as SEHNR and CDR2 as FQNEAQ (reference sequence). CDR3 region: CASSLVAILNTEAFF. The CDR3, as DNA: TGTGCCAGCAGCTTAGTAGCAATCCTGAACACTGAAGCTTTCTTT.

The chain joins TRBV5-8 to TRBJ2-1, with D perhaps TRBD1 (6 bases). This CDR3 comprises 14 residues. The V end lost 4 bases, the J end lost 2 bases, and 10 bases lay between the germline ends. CDR1 is SGHTS, CDR2 YDEGEE, per germline. The CDR3 region has the DNA TGTGCCAGCAGCCTTTGGACAGCCTACAATGAGCAGTTCTTC. Protein product: CASSLWTAYNEQFF.

This clone was observed a handful of times. The rearrangement uses TRBV19 and TRBJ1-1; the D is unclear. V lost 3 bases, J lost 6 bases, and 14 bases lay in between. Per the germline V gene, CDR1 is LNHDA and CDR2 is SQIVND (reference sequence). This CDR3 spans 14 amino acids. In nucleotides, the CDR3 is TGTGCCAGTAGTATTGGTGGAGGAGGGCCTGAAGCTTTCTTT. Translation gives CASSIGGGGPEAFF.

The V call is TRBV24-1, the J call TRBJ1-2; 11 bases are shared with TRBD1. The CDR3 is made up of 15 amino acids. The trim removed 2 bases at V and 7 bases at J, leaving 5 bases unmatched. The germline gives CDR1 KGHDR, CDR2 SFDVKD. The CDR3 region is CATSDSWTGGGGYTF. CDR3 coding DNA: TGTGCCACCAGTGATTCCTGGACAGGGGGCGGTGGCTACACCTTC.

This clone appeared a few times. The chain combines TRBV2 with TRBJ1-6; TRBD1 matches at 7 bases. Looked up from germline, CDR1 is SNHLY and CDR2 is FYNNEI. This CDR3 is built from 13 residues. The trim removed 9 bases at V and 9 bases at J, leaving 8 bases unmatched. This CDR3 is CARGGQTSSPLHF. The CDR3 DNA reads TGTGCCAGAGGGGGACAGACGAGTTCACCCCTCCACTTT. Supplemented by reference TRBV2 and TRBJ1-6, the full variable domain reads EPEVTQTPSHQVTQMGQEVILRCVPISNHLYFYWYRQILGQKVEFLVSFYNNEISEKSEIFDDQFSVERPDGSNFTLKIRSTKLEDSAMYFCARGGQTSSPLHFGNGTRLTVT.

CDR3: CASSVLQGEFQPQHF. DNA of the CDR3: TGTGCCAGCAGCGTTCTACAGGGGGAATTTCAGCCCCAGCATTTT. V usage is TRBV28 and J usage is TRBJ1-5, with TRBD1 matching over 8 bases. V shed 6 bases and J 6 bases; nucleotides not matched to a gene: 10. CDR3 length equals 15 residues. Germline CDR1 reads MDHEN; CDR2 reads SYDVKM.

The chain couples TRBV29-1 to TRBJ2-1, with TRBD2 matching 9 bases. This CDR3 is built from 15 residues. After removal of 5 bases from V and 8 bases from J, the junction contained 13 bases not matched to a gene. Per the germline V gene, CDR1 is SQVTM and CDR2 is ANQGSEA. In DNA, the CDR3 is TGCAGCGTTACCCGTGGCCTAGCGGGGTTCGATGAGCAGTTCTTC. Translated: CSVTRGLAGFDEQFF.

The chain joins TRBV6-5 to TRBJ1-1, with 8 bases identical to TRBD1. The trim removed 6 bases at V and 1 base at J, leaving 7 bases unmatched. This CDR3 has 15 amino acids. CDR1 is MNHEY and CDR2 is SVGAGI in the germline V gene. DNA for the CDR3: TGTGCCAGCAGCCAGGGGGCGTTTAGGAACACTGAAGCTTTCTTT. It codes for CASSQGAFRNTEAFF.

The chain carries TRBV25-1 and TRBJ2-3; TRBD2 agrees at 9 bases. The V gene's germline CDR1 is MGHDK and CDR2 SYGVNS. This CDR3 comprises 18 residues. With V trimmed by 2 bases and J by 4 bases, 13 bases remained unmatched. Here the CDR3 reads CASSEGGSGSAGPDTQYF. DNA of the CDR3: TGTGCCAGCAGTGAAGGAGGTAGCGGGAGCGCGGGGCCAGATACGCAGTATTTT.

This chain joins TRBV6-2 or TRBV6-3 and TRBJ2-3; 8 bases align to TRBD2. Trimming at V came to 0 bases and at J to 5 bases, leaving 7 bases not matched to a gene. Germline CDR1 is MNHEY and CDR2 is SVGEGT. This CDR3 is 16 amino acids long. The CDR3 region is CASSYSGRGGLDTQYF. The CDR3 nucleotides are TGTGCCAGCAGTTACTCGGGCCGGGGGGGCCTAGATACGCAGTATTTT.

This chain uses TRBV5-1 with TRBJ1-2; D is ambiguous. The CDR3 sequence is 15 residues long. Germline V gene data show CDR1 as SGHRS and CDR2 as YFSETQ. V lost 4 bases and J 0 bases, leaving 13 bases between the germline ends. The CDR3 region has the DNA TGCGCCAGCAGCCCAGGTGGCACCGCTAACTATGGCTACACCTTC. This codes for CASSPGGTANYGYTF.

The V call is TRBV5-5, the J call TRBJ2-7; possible D gene TRBD2, 5 bases. CDR3 length: 16 amino acids. Trimming took 4 bases from V and 5 from J, leaving 22 bases between them. Germline CDR1 reads SGHKS; CDR2 reads YYEKEE (reference sequence). The CDR3 DNA reads as TGTGCCAGCAGCCCGCGTTTAAGCGGCTCAACCCACGAGCAGTACTTC. As protein: CASSPRLSGSTHEQYF.

The chain couples TRBV6-5 to TRBJ1-1, with D possibly being TRBD1 (5 bases). Trimming took off 0 bases at V and 3 bases at J, with 8 bases between the two ends. The CDR3 runs to 14 residues. In germline, CDR1 is MNHEY, CDR2 SVGAGI. CDR3 sequence (DNA): TGTGCCAGCAGTTACTCCAGGGCGGACACTGAAGCTTTCTTT. The encoded protein is CASSYSRADTEAFF.

The chain is built from TRBV5-1 and TRBJ2-3; TRBD2 agrees at 10 bases. Germline V gene data show CDR1 as SGHRS and CDR2 as YFSETQ. The V gene end was trimmed by 4 bases and the J gene end by 0 bases; junction bases not matched to a gene: 5. This CDR3 has 16 amino acids. The CDR3 protein is CASSLSGRGSTDTQYF. The CDR3 DNA reads as TGCGCCAGCAGCCTCAGCGGGAGGGGAAGCACAGATACGCAGTATTTT.

The chain carries TRBV5-1 and TRBJ2-3; 9 bases line up with TRBD1. The CDR3 has 16 residues. V lost 4 bases to trimming and J lost 1 base; unmatched junction nucleotides: 7. CDR1 is SGHRS and CDR2 is YFSETQ in the germline V gene. As DNA, the CDR3 is TGCGCCAGCAGCCCAAACCGGGACAGGGGCACAGATACGCAGTATTTT. This sequence encodes CASSPNRDRGTDTQYF.

The count of this clone is one. The chain is built from TRBV7-8 and TRBJ1-4; D perhaps matches TRBD1 (6 bases). Trimming removed 5 bases at V and 6 bases at J, with 16 bases between. The CDR3 has 15 amino acids. Germline V gene sequence: CDR1 SGHVS, CDR2 FQNEAQ. DNA for the CDR3: TGTGCCAGCAGCCGGGGGGACACGGGGTATGAAAAACTGTTTTTT. It is translated as CASSRGDTGYEKLFF.

The V call is TRBV7-9, the J call TRBJ2-6; D is undetermined. The CDR3 contains 10 residues. V lost 6 bases and J 13 bases, leaving 7 bases between the germline ends. Germline V gene lookup returns CDR1 SEHNR and CDR2 FQNEAQ (reference sequence). CDR3 amino acids: CASSDWVLTF. As DNA, the CDR3 is TGTGCCAGCAGTGACTGGGTCCTGACTTTC.

This clone was counted once. The chain links TRBV11-2 to TRBJ2-2; D may be TRBD2 (6 bases). CDR1 is SGHAT and CDR2 is FQNNGV in the germline V gene. The CDR3 runs 16 residues. The V gene lost 4 bases and the J gene lost 2 bases, with 14 bases spanning the gap. The CDR3 nucleotides read TGTGCCAGCAGCTCCCGGGGAGGTCCTAACACCGGGGAGCTGTTTTTT. Its translation is CASSSRGGPNTGELFF.

The CDR3 coding sequence is TGTGCCAGCAGCTTAGTGCCGGGACAGGGGGCGGAGGAGACCCAGTACTTC. Its translation: CASSLVPGQGAEETQYF. The chain recombines TRBV7-6 with TRBJ2-5, with 12 bases aligning to TRBD1. Trimming removed 1 base from V and 5 bases from J; junction bases left unmatched: 8. Germline assignment: CDR1 SGHVS and CDR2 FNYEAQ. This CDR3 is built from 17 residues. Together with reference TRBV7-6 and TRBJ2-5, the CDR3 gives the full variable domain: GAGVSQSPRYKVTKRGQDVALRCDPISGHVSLYWYRQALGQGPEFLTYFNYEAQQDKSGLPNDRFSAERPEGSISTLTIQRTEQRDSAMYRCASSLVPGQGAEETQYFGPGTRLLVL.